The present T cell receptor (beta chain) was sequenced within a study of blood T cell repertoires in COVID-19. Study details: The cDNA or gDNA used as material had been derived from T cells, B-cell-depleted T cells, or PBMCs.

The data were produced by immunoSEQ multiplex PCR, yet TCRdb's version contains in-frame clones alone and is incomplete. This sample yields hundreds of thousands of clones, of which more than 75% are seen a single time; around 3.3% belongs to the top ten. Per germline, CDR1 KGHSH and CDR2 LQKENI. Germline trimming cut 3 bases from V and 4 bases from J; bases unmatched to any gene: 13. The CDR3 consists of 18 residues. The sample taken for sequencing was peripheral blood. This clonotype was sampled from a woman between 18 and 29 years old who had recovered from COVID-19. The J gene is TRBJ2-2, the V gene TRBV18; 8 bases align to TRBD2. CDR3 in amino acids: CASSPHILTSESTGELFF. In nucleotides, the CDR3 is TGTGCCAGCTCACCCCACATTCTGACTAGCGAATCCACCGGGGAGCTGTTTTTT.